This entry concerns a single T cell receptor beta chain. Antigen unknown. MiXCR, run by TCRdb on the reads, gives a single entry per CDR3 protein. The data show about 530,000 distinct CDR3 sequences, with 26% seen just once and roughly an eighth held by the top ten. These data are taken from a study of T cell repertoires in cytomegalovirus infection. Study results and limitations: Summed frequency of public TCR beta families distinguished CMV carriers with the relevant HLA.

The CDR3 runs to 16 residues. V dropped 3 bases and J dropped 5; count of bases not matched to a gene: 10. Germline assignment: CDR1 MDHEN and CDR2 SYDVKM. The TCR comes from a human donor in good health (CMV status not recorded). Some clones in this sample may be carry-over from other donors' samples. Sequences were obtained from PBMCs. The chain combines TRBV28 with TRBJ2-1; 7 bases agree with TRBD2. In nucleotides, the CDR3 is TGTGCCAGCAGTTTTAGTACGGGGGGTTTAGACAATGAGCAGTTCTTC. Protein: CASSFSTGGLDNEQFF.